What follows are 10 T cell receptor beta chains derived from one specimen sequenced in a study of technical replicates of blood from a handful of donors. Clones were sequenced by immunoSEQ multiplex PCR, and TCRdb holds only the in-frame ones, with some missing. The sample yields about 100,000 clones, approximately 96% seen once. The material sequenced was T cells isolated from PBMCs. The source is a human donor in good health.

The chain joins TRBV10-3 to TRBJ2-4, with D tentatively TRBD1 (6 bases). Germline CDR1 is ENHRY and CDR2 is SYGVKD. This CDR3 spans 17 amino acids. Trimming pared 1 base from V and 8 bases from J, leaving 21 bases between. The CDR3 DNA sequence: TGTGCCATCAGTGAGTACCCCTCAGGGGAAGCTATCGACATTCAGTACTTC. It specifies CAISEYPSGEAIDIQYF.

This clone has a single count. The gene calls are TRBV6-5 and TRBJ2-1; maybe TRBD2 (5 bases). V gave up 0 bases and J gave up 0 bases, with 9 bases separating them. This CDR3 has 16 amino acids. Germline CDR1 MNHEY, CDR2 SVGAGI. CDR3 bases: TGTGCCAGCAGTTACTCGACTACCAGCTCCTACAATGAGCAGTTCTTC. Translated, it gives CASSYSTTSSYNEQFF.

The CDR3 DNA reads TGTGCCAGCAGTGCTAGAGACAGGGTCAGCGCTGAAGCTTTCTTT. This encodes CASSARDRVSAEAFF. The chain carries TRBV25-1 and TRBJ1-1, with TRBD1 matching 7 bases. Germline V gene lookup returns CDR1 MGHDK and CDR2 SYGVNS. V shed 4 bases and J 6 bases; nucleotides not matched to a gene: 11. This CDR3 spans 15 amino acids.

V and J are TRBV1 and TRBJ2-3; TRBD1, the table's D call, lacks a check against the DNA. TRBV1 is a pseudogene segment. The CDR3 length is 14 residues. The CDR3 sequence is CTSSRGTYTDTQYF. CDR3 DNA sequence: TGCACCAGCAGCCGAGGGACATACACAGATACGCAGTATTTT.

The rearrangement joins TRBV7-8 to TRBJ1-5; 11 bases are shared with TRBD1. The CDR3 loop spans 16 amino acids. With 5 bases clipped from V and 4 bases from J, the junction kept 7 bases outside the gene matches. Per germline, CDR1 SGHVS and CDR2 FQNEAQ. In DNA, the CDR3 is TGTGCCAGCAGCCTATCCGGGACAGGGGGGAATCAGCCCCAGCATTTT. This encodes CASSLSGTGGNQPQHF.

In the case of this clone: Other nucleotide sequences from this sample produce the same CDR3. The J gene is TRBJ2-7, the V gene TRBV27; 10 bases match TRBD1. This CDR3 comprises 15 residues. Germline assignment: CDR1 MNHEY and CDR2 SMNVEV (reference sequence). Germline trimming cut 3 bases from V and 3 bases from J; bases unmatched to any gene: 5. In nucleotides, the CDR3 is TGTGCCAGCAGTTTGACCGGGACAGGGGTCTACGAGCAGTACTTC. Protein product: CASSLTGTGVYEQYF.

For the CDR3, the DNA is TGTGCCAGCAGTTTCCTAGACAGGGGATCGGGCTATGGCTACACCTTC. This codes for CASSFLDRGSGYGYTF. The chain links TRBV6-5 to TRBJ1-2; TRBD1 agrees at 8 bases. The germline gives CDR1 MNHEY, CDR2 SVGAGI. This CDR3 contains 16 residues. V lost 4 bases and J lost 4; bases outside the gene matches: 11.

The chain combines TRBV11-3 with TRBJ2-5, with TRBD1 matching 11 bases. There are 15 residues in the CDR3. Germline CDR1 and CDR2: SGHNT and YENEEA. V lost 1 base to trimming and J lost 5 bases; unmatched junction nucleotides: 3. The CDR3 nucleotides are TGTGCCAGCAGCTTAGGGACAGGGGGCGAGGAGACCCAGTACTTC. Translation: CASSLGTGGEETQYF.

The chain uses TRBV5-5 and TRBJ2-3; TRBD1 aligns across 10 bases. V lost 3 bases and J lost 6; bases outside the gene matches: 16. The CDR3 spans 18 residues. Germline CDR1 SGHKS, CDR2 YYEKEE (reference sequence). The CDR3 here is CASSSNPGQGTYWDTQYF. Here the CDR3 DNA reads TGTGCCAGCAGCTCAAACCCGGGACAGGGGACCTACTGGGATACGCAGTATTTT.

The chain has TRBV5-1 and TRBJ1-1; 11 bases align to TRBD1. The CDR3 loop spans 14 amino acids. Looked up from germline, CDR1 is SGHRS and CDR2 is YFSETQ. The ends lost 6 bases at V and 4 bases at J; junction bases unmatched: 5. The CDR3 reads CASTRGQGATEAFF. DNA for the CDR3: TGCGCCAGCACCCGCGGACAGGGGGCCACTGAAGCTTTCTTT.